Following are 20 T cell receptor beta chains from one sample sequenced in a study of cytomegalovirus exposure and HLA in healthy donors. Primers included in the PCR were 60 Vbeta and 13 Jbeta primers. Clones were sequenced by immunoSEQ multiplex PCR, and TCRdb holds only the in-frame ones, with some missing. The data show about 160,000 clones, around 76% seen once. The sequenced material came from PBMCs. Receptor source: a female donor in good health and CMV-seronegative.

The chain has TRBV5-6 and TRBJ2-7; TRBD1 aligns across 7 bases. The V gene end was trimmed by 4 bases and the J gene end by 2 bases; junction bases not matched to a gene: 9. CDR3 length: 15 amino acids. The germline V gene encodes CDR1 SGHDT and CDR2 YYEEEE. The CDR3 here is CASSPRQGFTYEQYF. DNA for the CDR3: TGTGCCAGCAGCCCTCGACAGGGCTTCACCTACGAGCAGTACTTC.

The chain links TRBV5-6 to TRBJ1-1, with no clear D. The ends were cut back, 4 bases at V and 12 bases at J, with 16 bases in the middle. Germline V lookup: CDR1 SGHDT, CDR2 YYEEEE. The CDR3 loop spans 12 amino acids. The CDR3 reads CASSTGSGSTFF. The CDR3, as DNA: TGTGCCAGCAGCACCGGGTCGGGTTCGACTTTCTTT.

The chain has TRBV5-1 and TRBJ2-7; 9 nucleotides agree with TRBD1. CDR1 is SGHRS, CDR2 YFSETQ, per germline. The CDR3 is 16 amino acids. Trimming cost V 4 bases and J 3 bases; bases outside gene matches: 11. The CDR3 nucleotides are TGCGCCAGCAGCGCGGAGGCGGGACAGGGCAGCTACGAGCAGTACTTC. Translating gives CASSAEAGQGSYEQYF.

V and J are TRBV4-2 and TRBJ1-3; maybe TRBD1 (5 bases). CDR1 LGHNA and CDR2 YNFKEQ come from the germline V gene. V was shortened by 2 bases and J by 2 bases, with 13 bases between the two germline ends. The CDR3 contains 16 residues. The DNA for the CDR3 is TGTGCCAGCAGCCAACCCGGGACTGCAGCTGGAAACACCATATATTTT. Its protein product is CASSQPGTAAGNTIYF.

This clone has more than one count but fewer than ten. The chain links TRBV7-9 to TRBJ2-3; D gene uncertain. V was pared by 4 bases and J by 6 bases, with 23 bases between. CDR1 and CDR2 from the germline V gene are SEHNR and FQNEAQ (reference sequence). The CDR3 has 17 residues. CDR3 nucleotides: TGTGCCAGCAGCTCCGTCCCAGGTGGCTTCAAATTGGATACGCAGTATTTT. Amino acids: CASSSVPGGFKLDTQYF.

V is TRBV5-1 and J is TRBJ2-1, with 12 bases identical to TRBD2. The CDR3 has 14 amino acids. V shed 4 bases and J 8 bases; nucleotides not matched to a gene: 4. Per the germline V gene, CDR1 is SGHRS and CDR2 is YFSETQ. DNA for the CDR3: TGCGCCAGCAGCGGACTAGCGGGGTTGGATGAGCAGTTCTTC. It is translated as CASSGLAGLDEQFF.

About this clone: An end of the junction differs from the germline gene, which may be a read error. The chain couples TRBV15 to TRBJ2-7; D unresolved. CDR3 length: 14 amino acids. From germline, CDR1 is LNHNV and CDR2 YYDKDF (reference sequence). CDR3 in amino acids: CTTSRVDKKYEQYF. The CDR3 DNA is TGTACCACCAGCAGAGTCGACAAGAAGTACGAGCAGTACTTC.

The chain has TRBV7-3 and TRBJ2-1; a weak D match, TRBD2 (6 bases). V gave up 0 bases and J gave up 10 bases, with 13 bases separating them. Germline V gene lookup returns CDR1 SGHTA and CDR2 FQGTGA. The CDR3 sequence is 14 residues long. DNA of the CDR3: TGTGCCAGCAGCTTAACACGAGTAGCGGTCGAGCAGTTCTTC. Translated: CASSLTRVAVEQFF.

Of note for this clone: A read error may produce the germline difference seen at one junction end. The chain combines TRBV20-1 with TRBJ1-2, with TRBD1 as a possible D gene (6 bases). The CDR3 length is 11 residues. CDR1 is DFQATT and CDR2 is SNEGSKA in the germline V gene (reference sequence). CDR3 loop: CSVIQGYDYTF. CDR3 bases: TGCAGTGTTATTCAGGGGTATGACTACACCTTC.

J is TRBJ2-5 and V is TRBV5-1; possible D gene TRBD1, 6 bases. Trimming pared 4 bases from V and 1 base from J, leaving 11 bases between. Germline V gene lookup returns CDR1 SGHRS and CDR2 YFSETQ. The CDR3 consists of 14 residues. CDR3 in amino acids: CASSRTAIQETQYF. Written as DNA, the CDR3 is TGCGCCAGCAGCCGGACAGCGATCCAAGAGACCCAGTACTTC.

This clone was counted once. J is TRBJ1-1 and V is TRBV27; TRBD1 matches at 11 bases. V lost 5 bases and J lost 1; bases outside the gene matches: 9. This CDR3 is built from 17 residues. In germline, CDR1 is MNHEY, CDR2 SMNVEV (reference sequence). The CDR3 DNA follows: TGTGCCAGCAGTCGACGTCCCGGGACAGGGGGGAACACTGAAGCTTTCTTT. Amino acids: CASSRRPGTGGNTEAFF.

This clone was observed a few times. V usage is TRBV15 and J usage is TRBJ1-3, with TRBD1 matching 7 bases. This CDR3 region has 22 residues. V gave up 1 base and J gave up 8 bases; unmatched junction bases: 29. The germline gives CDR1 LNHNV, CDR2 YYDKDF (reference sequence). For the CDR3, the DNA is TGTGCCACCAGCAGAGTAAGGGTCACCGGGACAGCAAGAGGCTCCGGGTCGGACACCATATATTTT. Translation: CATSRVRVTGTARGSGSDTIYF.

The sample holds a few counts of this clone. The chain is built from TRBV7-9 and TRBJ1-5; 8 nucleotides match TRBD1. The CDR3 has 17 amino acids. V dropped 5 bases and J dropped 4; count of bases not matched to a gene: 13. CDR1 and CDR2 from the germline V gene are SEHNR and FQNEAQ (reference sequence). Here the CDR3 DNA reads TGTGCCAGCAGCCAAGGACAGGGAGGATTTGGAAATCAGCCCCAGCATTTT. This translates into CASSQGQGGFGNQPQHF.

V usage is TRBV5-1 and J usage is TRBJ2-6, with 9 bases matching TRBD1. This CDR3 region has 17 residues. Trimming removed 5 bases from V and 4 bases from J; junction bases left unmatched: 10. Per germline, CDR1 SGHRS and CDR2 YFSETQ. This CDR3 is CASSTGTGHSGANVLTF. Written as DNA, the CDR3 is TGCGCCAGCAGTACGGGGACAGGGCACTCCGGGGCCAACGTCCTGACTTTC.

The J gene is TRBJ2-2, the V gene TRBV9, with 9 bases matching TRBD2. The CDR3 loop spans 17 amino acids. The junction had 5 bases not matched to a gene; V was cut back by 0 bases and J by 2 bases. The germline CDR1 and CDR2 sequences are SGDLS and YYNGEE. CDR3 in DNA: TGTGCCAGCAGCGTAGATTCGACTAGCGGTAACACCGGGGAGCTGTTTTTT. Its translation is CASSVDSTSGNTGELFF. Complete variable domain (other parts from reference TRBV9 and TRBJ2-2): DSGVTQTPKHLITATGQRVTLRCSPRSGDLSVYWYQQSLDQGLQFLIQYYNGEERAKGNILERFSAQQFPDLHSELNLSSLELGDSALYFCASSVDSTSGNTGELFFGEGSRLTVL.

The chain has TRBV6-5 and TRBJ2-7; 9 positions agree with TRBD1. V shed 9 bases, J shed 1 base, and the junction held 7 bases outside the gene matches. Per the germline V gene, CDR1 is MNHEY and CDR2 is SVGAGI. The CDR3 length is 14 residues. CDR3 residues: CASSPDRGSYEQYF. The CDR3 DNA reads TGTGCCAGTTCCCCGGACAGGGGATCCTACGAGCAGTACTTC.

This clone was counted only a few times. The chain is built from TRBV7-9 and TRBJ2-2, with TRBD1 matching over 8 bases. J lost 1 base, V lost 7 bases, and 8 bases had no gene match. This CDR3 has 16 residues. The germline V gene has CDR1 SEHNR and CDR2 FQNEAQ (reference sequence). The CDR3 spells CASTLPGTGNTGELFF. The CDR3 DNA is TGTGCCAGCACCCTTCCGGGGACAGGGAACACCGGGGAGCTGTTTTTT.

V and J are TRBV15 and TRBJ2-5, with D possibly TRBD2 on 6 matching bases. The CDR3 contains 13 residues. V lost 1 base, J lost 5 bases, and 8 bases lay in between. The V gene's germline CDR1 is LNHNV and CDR2 YYDKDF (reference sequence). CDR3 in amino acids: CATSRAGGETQYF. The CDR3 region has the DNA TGTGCCACCAGCAGAGCAGGAGGGGAGACCCAGTACTTC.

The chain recombines TRBV5-4 with TRBJ2-1; 13 bases fit TRBD2. The CDR3 has 17 residues. The germline CDR1 and CDR2 sequences are SGHNT and YYREEE (reference sequence). With V trimmed by 3 bases and J by 6 bases, 9 bases remained unmatched. The CDR3, as DNA: TGTGCCAGCAGCTCCAAAACCACTAGCGGGGGGGCCAATGAGCAGTTCTTC. This encodes CASSSKTTSGGANEQFF.

The chain recombines TRBV30 with TRBJ1-2; D might be TRBD1 (5 bases). Between the trimmed V and J ends, which lost 5 bases and 2 bases, there was a span of 9 bases. The CDR3 is 12 residues long. Germline V gene data show CDR1 as GTSNPN and CDR2 as SVGIG (reference sequence). The chain's CDR3 is CAWDGGNYGYTF. For the CDR3, the DNA is TGTGCCTGGGACGGGGGGAACTATGGCTACACCTTC.